The source of this T cell receptor (beta chain) is a study of Graves' ophthalmopathy and Graves' hyperthyroidism (dated by TCRdb to the late 2010s). In terms of the full investigation: Peripheral blood samples were taken at the time of initial diagnosis, before any treatment was given. The study used signatures of the TCR beta repertoire to tell Graves' ophthalmopathy apart from Graves' hyperthyroidism and to predict which patients would progress to ophthalmopathy. In total, approximately 140 blood samples were TCR-sequenced: approximately 42 ophthalmopathy, some 75 hyperthyroidism and around 17 hyperthyroidism-to-ophthalmopathy patients. A discovery set of 95 to 100 patients (around 40 ophthalmopathy, some 58 stable hyperthyroidism) was enrolled to explore V-J signatures distinguishing ophthalmopathy from hyperthyroidism. An independent validation cohort comprised under 20 hyperthyroidism patients and over 15 patients who later progressed from hyperthyroidism to ophthalmopathy. In over 5 hyperthyroidism patients, the T-cell repertoire of thyroid tissue was compared with the T-cell repertoire of blood. After sampling, hyperthyroidism patients received methimazole starting at 30 mg daily, and ophthalmopathy patients received high-dose intravenous methylprednisolone.

For repertoire sequencing, TCR beta CDR3 regions were amplified from RNA transcripts. A first-round RT-PCR used HTBI primers with the Qiagen OneStep RT-PCR kit, followed by a second-round multiplex PCR, size selection and purification. Sequencing of the libraries was carried out on an Illumina HiSeq2000 in paired-end mode with 100 bp reads. As for the original processing: SOAPnuke was used to process the reads, throwing out any read that had adapters, had uncalled bases, had a mean Phred below 15, or lacked an exact constant-primer or identifier match. High-quality paired reads were merged with COPE v1.2.5. Clonotypes were defined as unique nucleotide sequences and were aligned to IMGT TRB V, D and J references using MiTCR v1.1. The analysis was limited to V-J combinations with a frequency above 0.0001, which together covered around 99% of the repertoires. For each V-J combination, a TCR clonal expansion and chaos score was defined as F50 clonal expansion divided by the chaos observed in the TCRdist matrix. Welch's t-statistics and random forest were used to narrow the features down to roughly twelve V-J combinations, which were then fed into a naive Bayes classifier. Thyroid-blood repertoire similarity was quantified with the Morisita-Horn index. TCRdb reprocessed the public reads (quality trimming at Q25 with fastp, clone calling with MiXCR) and kept in-frame beta chains. Rows with a matching CDR3 protein are joined into one entry that keeps the most common DNA and genes. The V and J calls and clone size come from TCRdb's table, not from the authors' own analysis. The sample table shows a few hundred thousand distinct CDR3 sequences, and roughly a sixth are seen once. The ten largest clones add up to 2.4% of the sample.

Overall study outcomes, separate from this receptor: In validation, the model predicted ophthalmopathy progression with 55% to 71% sensitivity and approximately 72% specificity; more than ten predicted patients were CT-confirmed with GO in a median of approximately 6.2 months. Most expanded thyroid clonotypes with a frequency above 0.001 also appeared in blood, which suggests that blood repertoires may reflect the immune response in the thyroid. Ophthalmopathy was separated from stable hyperthyroidism by the 13-signature model with about 85% sensitivity and roughly 83% specificity in cross-validation and with 80%/75% in the test set. No statistical method was used to predetermine the sample size, and group allocation was not hidden from the investigators.

The CDR3 runs 16 residues from the cysteine to the phenylalanine. Only the CDR3 DNA is retained, 48 bases long and in frame from the first base. CDR1 and CDR2, per the germline V gene, are SGDLS and YYNGEE. For this chain, trimming is 3 bases at the V end and 5 bases at the J end, and the number of junction bases without a gene match is 10. A patient counted as having stable hyperthyroidism if there was no progression to ophthalmopathy within 18 months of follow-up. The hyperthyroidism patients were 18 to 65 years old and newly diagnosed, with a disease duration of less than 2 months. Patients with other autoimmune diseases, uncontrolled infections, pregnancy or lactation were excluded. Clinical symptoms, serum thyroxine, TRAb, thyroid ultrasound and orbital computed tomography were used for diagnosis. Using Ficoll-Paque density gradient centrifugation, PBMCs were isolated from less than 13 ml of fresh peripheral blood. Total RNA was extracted with Trizol reagent and quality-checked on an Agilent 2100 Bioanalyzer.

This clonotype was recorded at least ten times. Its antigen is unknown. Base qualities were left out, and no much larger clone turns up one base away. The TCR sequence derives from an adult woman with stable Graves' hyperthyroidism. Sequencing input: peripheral blood. The V gene is TRBV9 and the J gene is TRBJ2-5; TRBD2 aligns with 10 central bases. The DNA sequence follows: TGTGCCAGCAGCGACTTGGGACTAGCGCCGCGGGAGACCCAGTACTTC. The resulting protein is CASSDLGLAPRETQYF.